Listed below are T cell receptor beta chains from one sample, sequenced in a study of blood T cell repertoires in COVID-19. Sequencing was performed with immunoSEQ multiplex PCR; in TCRdb, only in-frame clones are kept and a portion is missing. Of roughly 150,000 clones in the sample, about 83% were seen once. Specimen: peripheral blood. The origin of the receptors is an elderly woman with acute or convalescent COVID-19. Both conserved end residues are part of each CDR3. The order of the fields is J gene, V gene, clone size, D gene, CDR3 protein, CDR3 DNA. D genes are given only for firm matches. Part of the rows lack a size; the others show once, few, many or a class for expanded clones.

TRBJ1-2	TRBV27	NA	NA	CASSFQGYGYTF	TGCGCCAGCAGTTTTCAGGGATATGGCTACACCTTC
TRBJ2-5	TRBV9	NA	NA	CASSVEAGEETQYF	TGTGCCAGCAGCGTAGAAGCAGGGGAAGAGACCCAGTACTTC
TRBJ2-3	TRBV6-2/TRBV6-3	NA	NA	CASSISRDFTDTQYF	TGTGCCAGCAGTATTTCGCGGGACTTCACAGATACGCAGTATTTT
TRBJ1-5	TRBV7-2	NA	NA	CASTFRGNQPQHF	TGTGCCAGCACCTTCAGGGGCAATCAGCCCCAGCATTTT
TRBJ2-3	TRBV7-2	NA	NA	CASSLGVMAGSTDTQYF	TGTGCCAGCAGCTTAGGGGTAATGGCGGGGAGCACAGATACGCAGTATTTT
TRBJ2-2	TRBV5-1	NA	NA	CASSSVQEGDTGELFF	TGCGCCAGCAGCTCGGTCCAGGAGGGAGATACCGGGGAGCTGTTTTTT
TRBJ2-5	TRBV19	NA	NA	CASRSHREQKETQYF	TGTGCCAGTAGGTCACACAGGGAACAGAAAGAGACCCAGTACTTC
TRBJ2-1	TRBV9	NA	NA	CASSFGQGNEQFF	TGTGCCAGCAGCTTTGGTCAGGGCAATGAGCAGTTCTTC
TRBJ2-5	TRBV11-2	once	NA	CASSLRQGGETQYF	TGTGCCAGCAGCTTAAGGCAGGGAGGAGAGACCCAGTACTTC
TRBJ2-5	TRBV5-3	NA	TRBD2	CARSPTGQRGGTIQETQYF	TGTGCCAGAAGCCCCACCGGGCAGCGGGGGGGAACAATTCAAGAGACCCAGTACTTC
TRBJ2-7	TRBV6-5	NA	TRBD2	CASSYGGRPPTEQYF	TGTGCCAGCAGTTACGGCGGGAGGCCCCCCACAGAGCAGTACTTC
TRBJ2-2	TRBV24-1	NA	NA	CATSDVQANTGELFF	TGTGCCACCAGTGATGTCCAGGCGAACACCGGGGAGCTGTTTTTT
TRBJ1-5	TRBV6-6	NA	TRBD1	CASSYGGQGRNQPQHF	TGTGCCAGCAGTTATGGCGGACAGGGCAGAAATCAGCCCCAGCATTTT
TRBJ1-1	TRBV9	NA	NA	CASSVSQDTEAFF	TGTGCCAGCAGCGTATCACAGGACACTGAAGCTTTCTTT
TRBJ2-1	TRBV5-8	NA	TRBD2	CASGLAGVSYNEQFF	TGTGCCAGCGGACTAGCGGGGGTTTCCTACAATGAGCAGTTCTTC
TRBJ2-2	TRBV3-1/TRBV3-2	NA	TRBD2	CASSQVGSGYAGELFF	TGTGCCAGCAGCCAAGTTGGTAGCGGGTATGCCGGGGAGCTGTTTTTT